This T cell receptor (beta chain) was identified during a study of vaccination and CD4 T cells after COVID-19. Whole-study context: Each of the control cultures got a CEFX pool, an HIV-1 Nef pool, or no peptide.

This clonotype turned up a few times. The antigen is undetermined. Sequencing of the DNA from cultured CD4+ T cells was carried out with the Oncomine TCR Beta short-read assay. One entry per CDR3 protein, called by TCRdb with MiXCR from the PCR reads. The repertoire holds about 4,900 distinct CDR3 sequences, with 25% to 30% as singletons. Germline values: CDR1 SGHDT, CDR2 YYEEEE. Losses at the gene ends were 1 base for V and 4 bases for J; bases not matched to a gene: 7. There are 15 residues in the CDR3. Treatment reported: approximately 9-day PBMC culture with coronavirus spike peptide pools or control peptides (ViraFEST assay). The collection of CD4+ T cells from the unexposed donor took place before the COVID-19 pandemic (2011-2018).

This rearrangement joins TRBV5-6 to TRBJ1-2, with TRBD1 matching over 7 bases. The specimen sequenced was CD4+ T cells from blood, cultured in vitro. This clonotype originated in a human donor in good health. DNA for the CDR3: TGTGCCAGCAGCTTGAGAGGGGGCGAGGCCTATGGCTACACCTTC. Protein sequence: CASSLRGGEAYGYTF.